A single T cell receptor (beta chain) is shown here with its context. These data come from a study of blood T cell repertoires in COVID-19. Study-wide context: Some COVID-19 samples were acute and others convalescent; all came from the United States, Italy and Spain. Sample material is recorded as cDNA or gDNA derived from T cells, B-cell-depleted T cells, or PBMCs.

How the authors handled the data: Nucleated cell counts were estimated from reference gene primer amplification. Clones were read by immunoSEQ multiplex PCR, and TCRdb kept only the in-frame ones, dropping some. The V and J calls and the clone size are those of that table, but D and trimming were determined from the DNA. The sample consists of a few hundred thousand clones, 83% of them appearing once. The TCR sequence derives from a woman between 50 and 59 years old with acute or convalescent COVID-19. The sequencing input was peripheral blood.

CDR3 DNA: TGTGCCAGCAGCCCACCTTATCAGGGGGACAGACAAGAGACCCAGTACTTC. Translation: CASSPPYQGDRQETQYF. V gene TRBV7-2 combines with J gene TRBJ2-5, with 7 bases lining up with TRBD1. J lost 2 bases, V lost 5 bases, and 14 bases had no gene match. This CDR3 comprises 17 residues. The germline V gene has CDR1 SGHTA and CDR2 FQGNSA.